This T cell receptor beta chain was identified during a study of T-cell reconstitution after alpha-beta-depleted transplantation in children. The germline V gene has CDR1 SGHAT and CDR2 FQDESV (reference sequence). Trimming left V 5 bases short and J 1 base short, with 9 bases between. This CDR3 is 15 amino acids long. Points from the study as a whole: After one year, T-cell counts and TCRbeta diversity mostly came from new T cells. Several hundred expanded graft clones reportedly gave rise to the alpha-beta T cells present about two months after transplant.

During its preparation, the TCRbeta library received unique molecular identifiers. In TCRdb, the PCR reads were re-called with MiXCR into one record per CDR3 protein. The data show about 980,000 distinct CDR3 sequences, 25% to 35% seen once. Concerning this clonotype: Its antigen remains unidentified.

The starting material was PBMCs, mostly from graft donor cells, obtained 360 days after TCRalphabeta/CD19-depleted stem cell transplant. The source is a boy in the first two years of life who had a stem cell transplant for SCID, so the T cells may come from the graft donor. V gene TRBV11-1 combines with J gene TRBJ2-6; D remains ambiguous. CDR3 in DNA: TGTGCCAGCAGCCTTACAAAGTCTGGGGCCAACGTCCTGACTTTC. This gives the protein CASSLTKSGANVLTF.